A single TCR beta chain is shown here with its context. The sample originates from a study of shared T cell receptors in the human thymus. Profiled with immunoSEQ multiplex PCR; TCRdb holds only in-frame clones, not every one. Of about 540,000 clones in the sample, 70% to 80% were seen once. The CDR3 is made up of 15 amino acids. Germline CDR1 reads LGHNA; CDR2 reads YSLEER. J was trimmed by 9 bases and V by 4 bases; bases with no gene match: 6. The same data also contributed to another study, on human thymus T cells. That report notes: The thymus tissue came from resections taken during corrective heart surgery. Related research examined unrelated individuals and reported that their thymic repertoires overlapped highly.

J is TRBJ2-1 and V is TRBV4-3; TRBD2 matches at 13 bases. This sequence originates from a boy under two years old with a congenital heart defect. The sequenced material came from thymocytes. As DNA, the CDR3 is TGCGCCAGCAGCCCCCGACTAGCGGGAGGCTGTGAGCAGTTCTTC. Residues: CASSPRLAGGCEQFF.